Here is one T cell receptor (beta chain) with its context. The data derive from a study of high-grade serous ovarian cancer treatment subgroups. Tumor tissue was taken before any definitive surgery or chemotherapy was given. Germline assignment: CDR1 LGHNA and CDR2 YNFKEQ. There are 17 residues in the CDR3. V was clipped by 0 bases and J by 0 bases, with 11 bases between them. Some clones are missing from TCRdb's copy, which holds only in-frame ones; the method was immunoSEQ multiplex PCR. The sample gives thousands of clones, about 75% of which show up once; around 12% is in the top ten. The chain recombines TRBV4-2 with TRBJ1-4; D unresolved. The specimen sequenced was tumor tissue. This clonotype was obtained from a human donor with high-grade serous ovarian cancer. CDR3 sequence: CASSQETDIATNEKLFF. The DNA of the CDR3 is TGTGCCAGCAGCCAAGAAACGGATATAGCAACTAATGAAAAACTGTTTTTT.